This entry lists 14 T cell receptor beta chains sequenced from one sample in a study of blood T cell repertoires in COVID-19. Only in-frame clones appear in the TCRdb table, and some are missing; sequencing was by immunoSEQ multiplex PCR. The profile shows 120,000 to 150,000 clones, 85% to 90% of them singletons. Sequenced sample: peripheral blood. These receptors all stem from a woman in her fifties or sixties with acute or convalescent COVID-19.

Here the CDR3 DNA reads TGCAGCGTTGGGGCGGGGGCTGGCTCGCCCCAGCATTTT. It specifies CSVGAGAGSPQHF. The chain links TRBV29-1 to TRBJ1-5, with D maybe TRBD1 (6 bases). This CDR3 has 13 amino acids. Trimming removed 4 bases at V and 9 bases at J, with 16 bases between. Germline V gene sequence: CDR1 SQVTM, CDR2 ANQGSEA. Full variable domain (rest looked up from reference TRBV29-1 and TRBJ1-5): SAVISQKPSRDICQRGTSLTIQCQVDSQVTMMFWYRQQPGQSLTLIATANQGSEATYESGFVIDKFPISRPNLTFSTLTVSNMSPEDSSIYLCSVGAGAGSPQHFGDGTRLSIL.

The genes are TRBV7-9 and TRBJ2-1, with D perhaps TRBD1 (5 bases). The CDR3 has 14 residues. Between the trimmed V and J ends, which lost 0 bases and 7 bases, there was a span of 10 bases. Germline V gives CDR1 SEHNR, CDR2 FQNEAQ (reference sequence). CDR3 in amino acids: CASSLASGLNEQFF. Here the CDR3 DNA reads TGTGCCAGCAGCTTAGCTTCAGGGCTAAATGAGCAGTTCTTC.

The rearrangement uses TRBV10-3 and TRBJ2-5; 9 bases agree with TRBD1. Germline CDR1 is ENHRY and CDR2 is SYGVKD. V was pared by 6 bases and J by 5 bases, with 7 bases of the junction left unmatched. CDR3 length equals 14 residues. In DNA, the CDR3 is TGTGCCATCAGAAAACAGGGGGCCCGGGAGACCCAGTACTTC. It translates to CAIRKQGARETQYF.

The gene calls are TRBV5-1 and TRBJ1-1, with D possibly matching TRBD1 (6 bases). The ends were cut back, 2 bases at V and 2 bases at J, with 19 bases in the middle. This CDR3 is 17 amino acids long. Germline values: CDR1 SGHRS, CDR2 YFSETQ. The CDR3 reads CASSFFPSPQGNTEAFF. CDR3 DNA: TGCGCCAGCAGCTTTTTCCCCTCACCACAGGGAAACACTGAAGCTTTCTTT.

The chain links TRBV7-2 to TRBJ1-6, with D perhaps matching TRBD1 (6 bases). The CDR3 sequence is 14 residues long. Germline V gene data show CDR1 as SGHTA and CDR2 as FQGNSA. Trimming pared 5 bases from V and 8 bases from J, leaving 13 bases between. CDR3 in amino acids: CASSTQAGDSPLHF. As DNA, the CDR3 is TGTGCCAGCAGCACCCAGGCAGGGGATTCACCCCTCCACTTT.

The gene calls are TRBV5-6 and TRBJ2-7, with a possible D match to TRBD2 (5 bases). Germline CDR1 and CDR2: SGHDT and YYEEEE. Trimming shortened V by 4 bases and J by 4 bases, and 27 bases separated the two germline ends. The CDR3 spans 18 residues. CDR3 sequence reads: CASSQPPAGHPRKYEQYF. The CDR3 DNA sequence: TGTGCCAGCAGCCAGCCACCTGCGGGCCACCCTCGAAAATACGAGCAGTACTTC.

The J gene is TRBJ1-4, the V gene TRBV24-1, with 10 bases that match TRBD1. Looked up from germline, CDR1 is KGHDR and CDR2 is SFDVKD. The V and J ends lost 10 bases and 9 bases, in that order; junction bases with no gene match: 10. The length of the CDR3 is 14 residues. CDR3 region: CATSKGQGHKKLFF. The CDR3, as DNA: TGTGCCACAAGCAAGGGACAGGGGCACAAAAAACTGTTTTTT.

This clone has more than one count but fewer than ten. As DNA, the CDR3 is TGTGCCAGCAGTGAACACGGGACAGGGGTTTCACCCCTCCACTTT. Translated, it gives CASSEHGTGVSPLHF. The chain employs TRBV6-1 and TRBJ1-6; 10 bases fit TRBD1. The ends lost 2 bases at V and 9 bases at J; junction bases unmatched: 4. The germline V gene has CDR1 MNHNS and CDR2 SASEGT. The CDR3 has 15 amino acids.

The chain is built from TRBV7-9 and TRBJ2-1, with 14 bases aligning to TRBD2. Trimming removed 1 base from V and 3 bases from J; junction bases left unmatched: 2. The CDR3 runs 17 residues. The germline V gene encodes CDR1 SEHNR and CDR2 FQNEAQ (reference sequence). The DNA of the CDR3 is TGTGCCAGCAGCTTAGAGGGGACTAGCGGGAGCTACAATGAGCAGTTCTTC. Translating it yields CASSLEGTSGSYNEQFF.

The CDR3 nucleotides read TGTGCCAGCAGCCGACAGGGGGCCACTGAAGCTTTCTTT. Encoded protein: CASSRQGATEAFF. The chain recombines TRBV7-2 with TRBJ1-1, with TRBD1 identical over 10 bases. Losses at the gene ends were 5 bases for V and 4 bases for J; bases not matched to a gene: 1. The CDR3 is made up of 13 amino acids. Germline V gene data show CDR1 as SGHTA and CDR2 as FQGNSA.

This rearrangement joins TRBV3-1 (or the pseudogene TRBV3-2) to TRBJ1-5; 8 bases fit TRBD1. J lost 6 bases, V lost 1 base, and 5 bases had no gene match. The CDR3 extends over 15 amino acids. The germline V gene encodes CDR1 LGHDT and CDR2 YNNKEL (reference sequence). The DNA for the CDR3 is TGTGCCAGCAGCCAAGGCGGACAGGGCGGTCAGCCCCAGCATTTT. Translation gives CASSQGGQGGQPQHF.

CDR3: CASSYPSRQGGGTDTQYF. In DNA, the CDR3 is TGTGCCAGCAGTTACCCCAGCCGACAGGGTGGTGGCACAGATACGCAGTATTTT. The J gene is TRBJ2-3, the V gene TRBV6-2 or TRBV6-3, with 7 bases lining up with TRBD1. Trimming took 2 bases from V and 1 from J; bases not matched to a gene: 12. Germline values: CDR1 MNHEY, CDR2 SVGEGT. The CDR3 runs 18 residues.

The chain links TRBV5-5 to TRBJ2-5, with 7 bases identical to TRBD1. Unmatched junction bases numbered 14, after V lost 4 bases and J lost 5 bases. Per germline, CDR1 SGHKS and CDR2 YYEKEE (reference sequence). There are 16 residues in the CDR3. The DNA for the CDR3 is TGTGCCAGCAGCAAATCGCTGACAGGGAACCTGGAGACCCAGTACTTC. It specifies CASSKSLTGNLETQYF. The variable domain in full, completed from reference TRBV5-5 and TRBJ2-5, reads DAGVTQSPTHLIKTRGQQVTLRCSPISGHKSVSWYQQVLGQGPQFIFQYYEKEERGRGNFPDRFSARQFPNYSSELNVNALLLGDSALYLCASSKSLTGNLETQYFGPGTRLLVL.

The chain combines TRBV13 with TRBJ1-2; D perhaps matches TRBD1 (5 bases). The CDR3 has 13 residues. V lost 0 bases and J 10 bases, leaving 12 bases between the germline ends. Germline lookup yields CDR1 PRHDT and CDR2 FYEKMQ (reference sequence). The CDR3 DNA follows: TGTGCCAGCAGCTTAGGTCAACAGGTCTTCTACACCTTC. This translates into CASSLGQQVFYTF.